These 7 T cell receptor beta chains were sequenced from one sample in a study of radiation and T cells in renal cell carcinoma. Described time point: blood 4 weeks post-SBRT, at nephrectomy. As to treatment: 15 Gy SBRT to primary tumor, nephrectomy 4 weeks later. The table came from immunoSEQ multiplex PCR; TCRdb's copy has only in-frame clones and leaves some out. The repertoire holds some 150,000 clones, with about 88% as singletons. The input for sequencing was blood, taken from a patient whose treatment included radiotherapy and nephrectomy. These receptors were obtained from a woman aged 45-60 years with renal cell carcinoma.

This chain links TRBV11-2 with TRBJ1-5, with a possible D match to TRBD1 (5 bases). The CDR3 spans 14 residues. V gave up 0 bases and J gave up 7 bases, with 10 bases separating them. Looked up from germline, CDR1 is SGHAT and CDR2 is FQNNGV. CDR3 in DNA: TGTGCCAGCAGCTTAGACAGGGTCGAGCAGCCCCAGCATTTT. This codes for CASSLDRVEQPQHF.

With regard to this clone: Other nucleotide sequences in the sample specify the same CDR3. The V and J genes are TRBV5-1 and TRBJ2-7; 9 positions match TRBD2. Germline V gene sequence: CDR1 SGHRS, CDR2 YFSETQ. V gave up 5 bases and J gave up 4 bases; unmatched junction bases: 13. This CDR3 has 16 amino acids. In DNA, the CDR3 is TGCGCCAGCAGTCCCGGCTCGGGAGCGGGAGGTTACGAGCAGTACTTC. Translating it yields CASSPGSGAGGYEQYF.

The J gene is TRBJ2-1, the V gene TRBV5-1; D gene ambiguous. Trimming pared 1 base from V and 8 bases from J, leaving 10 bases between. The CDR3 runs to 13 residues. The germline V gene has CDR1 SGHRS and CDR2 YFSETQ. The CDR3 protein is CASSLKAIDEQFF. CDR3 DNA sequence: TGCGCCAGCAGCTTGAAAGCGATCGATGAGCAGTTCTTC.

With respect to this clone: One end of the junction is discordant with germline, which a read error may explain. This chain joins TRBV28 and TRBJ2-5; D gene ambiguous. The CDR3 spans 12 residues. Germline loops: CDR1 MDHEN, CDR2 SYDVKM. This CDR3 reads CASSLTQETQYF. The CDR3 DNA reads as TGTGCTAGCAGTTTAACCCAAGAGACCCAGTACTTC.

V is TRBV5-4 and J is TRBJ2-7, with 9 bases lining up with TRBD1. The CDR3 is 14 residues long. Germline CDR1 and CDR2: SGHNT and YYREEE (reference sequence). The junction had 5 bases not matched to a gene; V was cut back by 3 bases and J by 4 bases. The CDR3 reads CASSSEQGAYEQYF. CDR3 sequence (DNA): TGTGCCAGCAGCTCAGAACAGGGGGCGTACGAGCAGTACTTC.

The gene calls are TRBV4-3 and TRBJ2-6; 8 positions agree with TRBD2. The V segment lost 2 bases and the J segment 10 bases; nucleotides outside the gene matches: 7. This CDR3 is built from 15 residues. Germline assignment: CDR1 LGHNA and CDR2 YSLEER. CDR3 in amino acids: CASSQSSGTINVLTF. The CDR3 bases are TGCGCCAGCAGCCAAAGTAGCGGGACAATTAACGTCCTGACTTTC.

The rearrangement joins TRBV28 to TRBJ1-2, with D unresolved. Germline-derived CDR1 and CDR2 are MDHEN and SYDVKM. The germline V and J ends were trimmed by 1 base and 8 bases, with 11 bases remaining between them. CDR3 length equals 13 residues. CDR3 amino acids: CASSLSVSPGYTF. The CDR3 DNA reads TGTGCCAGCAGTTTATCAGTCTCTCCCGGCTACACCTTC.